This T cell receptor beta chain was retrieved from a study of human T cells and chemical hapten exposure. Study-wide points: In comparison with controls, expanded TCRs gave rise to a significantly larger number of large CDR3 similarity clusters. Among TCRs, those above 1 in 1000 frequency were unaffected by DPC sensitization.

TCRdb reanalysed the RACE reads using MiXCR and keeps one entry per CDR3 protein. In the table there are 120,000 or so distinct CDR3 sequences, 11% of which are singletons. This clonotype has ten or more counts. As yet, its antigen is unknown. Documented time point: patch test 3, about 24 weeks after DPC sensitization. Treatment in this sample: therapeutic diphenylcyclopropenone sensitization with weekly scalp DPC. The sequenced sample was whole blood, obtained in connection with sensitization to the hapten diphenylcyclopropenone (DPC). The clonotype originates from a woman aged 45-65 years with alopecia areata. Some clones in this sample may be carry-over from other donors' samples.

CDR3 nucleotide sequence: TGTGCCAGCAGCCCGAAGGTAGTTTTGACCTACAATGAGCAGTTCTTC. This encodes CASSPKVVLTYNEQFF. The chain recombines TRBV3-1 with TRBJ2-1, with no clear D. Trimming stripped 4 bases from V and 2 bases from J, with 15 bases between. CDR1 and CDR2 from the germline V gene are LGHDT and YNNKEL (reference sequence). The CDR3 contains 16 residues.